This T cell receptor beta chain was captured by sequencing in a study of spatial heterogeneity in lung cancer. Whole-study context: More beta-chain than alpha-chain sequences were consistently detected. A unique TCR and UMI combination showed up more than ten times in raw reads, on average.

This clonotype was recorded at least ten times. The presence of a unique molecular identifier marked each TCR cDNA molecule. TCRdb reanalysed the 5' RACE reads using MiXCR and keeps one entry per CDR3 protein. The sample has some 9,600 distinct CDR3 sequences; 6.1% are singletons. Time point specified: sample taken at primary tumor resection. Just over 70 TRACERx patients with early, untreated non-small cell lung cancer donated samples. Specimen: normal lung tissue next to the tumor, collected at surgery. The receptor comes from a male donor with early-stage non-small cell lung cancer.

CDR3 sequence (DNA): TGTGCCTGGAGTGTGTGGACAGGGGGCGAGGATGGCTACACCTTC. Residues: CAWSVWTGGEDGYTF. The chain recombines TRBV30 with TRBJ1-2; 11 bases match TRBD1. This CDR3 is built from 15 residues. V lost 0 bases to trimming and J lost 6 bases; unmatched junction nucleotides: 6. CDR1 is GTSNPN and CDR2 is SVGIG in the germline V gene (reference sequence).